These T cell receptor beta chains were read from a single sample in a study of shared clonotypes between healthy human individuals. Measured with immunoSEQ multiplex PCR; TCRdb has only the in-frame clones, and not every one. The table shows some 2.1 million clones, with roughly 93% occurring only once. The specimen was naive CD8+ T cells from PBMCs. All receptors come from a man younger than 35 in good health. Some clones in this sample may be carry-over from other donors' samples. The CDR3 runs from the conserved cysteine through the conserved F or W. The D gene is left open where the match is weak. Clone size appears in some rows only: once, few, many, or a class for an expanded clone.

15	TRBD1	TRBJ2-5	NA	TRBV19	CASSPRDSIQETQYF	TGTGCCAGTAGTCCCCGGGACAGCATCCAAGAGACCCAGTACTTC
12	NA	TRBJ2-7	NA	TRBV7-8	CASSPSVYEQYF	TGTGCCAGCAGCCCCTCTGTGTACGAGCAGTACTTC
13	NA	TRBJ1-5	NA	TRBV4-1	CASSQDPGQPQHF	TGCGCCAGCAGCCAAGATCCGGGTCAGCCCCAGCATTTT
14	NA	TRBJ1-1	once	TRBV7-9	CASSLNLENTEAFF	TGTGCCAGCAGCTTAAACCTGGAGAACACTGAAGCTTTCTTT
15	NA	TRBJ1-6	NA	TRBV10-2	CASSEGQSYNSPLHF	TGCGCCAGCAGTGAGGGACAGAGTTATAATTCACCCCTCCACTTT
13	NA	TRBJ1-2	once	TRBV7-2	CASSVQGFYGYTF	TGTGCCAGCAGCGTACAGGGCTTCTATGGCTACACCTTC
14	NA	TRBJ1-1	NA	TRBV5-4	CASSFGGLNTEAFF	TGTGCCAGCAGCTTTGGGGGGTTGAACACTGAAGCTTTCTTT
15	TRBD2	TRBJ2-5	NA	TRBV6-1	CASNHRLAGVETQYF	TGTGCCAGCAATCACCGACTAGCGGGAGTGGAGACCCAGTACTTC
16	TRBD2	TRBJ2-7	NA	TRBV7-9	CASSLVPTSGSNEQYF	TGTGCCAGCAGCTTAGTACCGACTAGCGGGAGCAACGAGCAGTACTTC
17	TRBD2	TRBJ2-3	NA	TRBV13	CASSSPRLAESTDTQYF	TGTGCCAGCAGCTCTCCTAGACTAGCGGAAAGCACAGATACGCAGTATTTT
11	NA	TRBJ1-1	few	TRBV30	CAWSVGTEAFF	TGTGCCTGGAGTGTGGGGACTGAAGCTTTCTTT
14	NA	TRBJ1-1	NA	TRBV28	CASSFYPGGTEAFF	TGTGCCAGCAGTTTTTATCCCGGGGGCACTGAAGCTTTCTTT
16	NA	TRBJ1-2	NA	TRBV7-9	CASSSNVGPEAYGYTF	TGTGCCAGCAGCTCTAACGTAGGCCCCGAAGCCTATGGCTACACCTTC
13	TRBD1	TRBJ2-7	once	TRBV29-1	CSVVGGRGYEQYF	TGCAGCGTTGTTGGAGGCAGGGGGTACGAGCAGTACTTC
14	TRBD1	TRBJ2-7	NA	TRBV7-9	CASSSRDRAYEQYF	TGTGCCAGCAGCTCCCGGGACAGGGCCTACGAGCAGTACTTC
15	NA	TRBJ2-3	NA	TRBV4-1	CASSQSQEPTDTQYF	TGCGCCAGCAGCCAATCACAGGAGCCCACAGATACGCAGTATTTT
16	NA	TRBJ1-2	NA	TRBV6-5	CASSYSTGQVFYGYTF	TGTGCCAGCAGTTACTCCACAGGGCAGGTCTTCTATGGCTACACCTTC
11	NA	TRBJ2-1	NA	TRBV5-1	CASSFGNEQFF	TGCGCCAGCAGCTTTGGCAATGAGCAGTTCTTC
14	TRBD2	TRBJ2-4	NA	TRBV29-1	CSVERAGTSGIQYF	TGCAGCGTTGAGCGGGCCGGGACTAGCGGAATTCAGTACTTC
14	TRBD1	TRBJ1-1	once	TRBV5-6	CASSFTGDGAEAFF	TGTGCCAGCAGCTTTACAGGGGACGGGGCTGAAGCTTTCTTT
16	NA	TRBJ2-2	NA	TRBV7-3	CASSYQKGTGTGELFF	TGTGCCAGCAGCTACCAAAAGGGTACGGGCACCGGGGAGCTGTTTTTT
14	NA	TRBJ1-4	once	TRBV10-3	CAISEGRINEKLFF	TGTGCCATCAGTGAGGGTCGGATTAATGAAAAACTGTTTTTT
17	TRBD2	TRBJ2-3	NA	TRBV27	CASSLLGTRKVGDTQYF	TGTGCCAGCAGTTTGCTTGGGACTAGGAAAGTTGGAGATACGCAGTATTTT
13	NA	TRBJ2-7	NA	TRBV7-9	CASSPQGTYEQYF	TGTGCCAGCAGCCCCCAGGGTACCTACGAGCAGTACTTC
15	NA	TRBJ2-3	NA	TRBV19	CASSIPRDHTDTQYF	TGTGCCAGTAGTATTCCCCGGGACCACACAGATACGCAGTATTTT
15	TRBD1	TRBJ2-7	NA	TRBV27	CASSLGGTGGYEQYF	TGTGCCAGCAGTTTAGGAGGGACAGGGGGCTACGAGCAGTACTTC
15	NA	TRBJ2-7	NA	TRBV6-5	CASTPRGTPAGEQYF	TGTGCCAGTACCCCTCGGGGGACCCCTGCGGGCGAGCAGTACTTC
15	NA	TRBJ2-7	NA	TRBV2	CASISVSGEVDEQYF	TGTGCCAGCATTTCCGTTTCGGGGGAGGTCGACGAGCAGTACTTC
15	TRBD2	TRBJ2-1	once	TRBV7-9	CASSATSGAYNEQFF	TGTGCCAGCAGCGCAACTAGCGGAGCCTACAATGAGCAGTTCTTC
15	NA	TRBJ2-1	NA	TRBV27	CASSVGRSSYNEQFF	TGTGCCAGCAGCGTCGGCAGGAGCTCCTACAATGAGCAGTTCTTC
13	NA	TRBJ2-7	NA	TRBV5-6	CASSLGGGDEQYF	TGTGCCAGCAGCTTAGGAGGGGGCGACGAGCAGTACTTC
16	NA	TRBJ2-7	NA	TRBV7-9	CASSLREGDTTYEQYF	TGTGCCAGCTCACTCCGCGAGGGGGACACCACCTACGAGCAGTACTTC
13	NA	TRBJ1-2	NA	TRBV27	CASSGWGNYGYTF	TGTGCCAGCAGTGGGTGGGGCAACTATGGCTACACCTTC
16	NA	TRBJ2-7	NA	TRBV4-1	CASSQTTGHPLLEQYF	TGCGCCAGCAGCCAAACGACGGGACATCCCTTGCTCGAGCAGTACTTC
15	NA	TRBJ1-1	NA	TRBV7-9	CASARVQAKNTEAFF	TGTGCCAGCGCTAGAGTCCAGGCCAAGAACACTGAAGCTTTCTTT
14	NA	TRBJ2-1	once	TRBV27	CASSFTGAGNEQFF	TGTGCCAGCAGTTTTACGGGAGCGGGCAATGAGCAGTTCTTC
13	TRBD1	TRBJ2-7	NA	TRBV25-1	CASVRDSSYEQYF	TGTGCCAGCGTCCGGGACAGTTCCTACGAGCAGTACTTC
15	TRBD1	TRBJ2-7	once	TRBV5-4	CASSVEGTGYHEQYF	TGTGCCAGCAGCGTTGAAGGGACAGGGTACCACGAGCAGTACTTC
14	NA	TRBJ1-3	NA	TRBV7-9	CASSPGLIGNTIYF	TGTGCCAGCAGCCCTGGACTCATAGGAAACACCATATATTTT
16	TRBD2	TRBJ2-1	NA	TRBV7-9	CASSLVGTSGGNEQFF	TGTGCCAGCAGCTTAGTGGGGACTAGCGGGGGGAATGAGCAGTTCTTC
14	NA	TRBJ2-5	NA	TRBV7-8	CASSLQATGETQYF	TGTGCCAGCAGCTTACAAGCCACAGGGGAGACCCAGTACTTC
15	TRBD1	TRBJ1-4	NA	TRBV7-9	CASSSPRQGNQKLFF	TGTGCCAGCAGCTCTCCCAGACAGGGTAATCAAAAACTGTTTTTT
15	NA	TRBJ2-3	NA	TRBV7-9	CASSSSVGRADTQYF	TGTGCCAGCAGCTCGTCAGTCGGGAGAGCAGATACGCAGTATTTT
18	NA	TRBJ1-5	NA	TRBV15	CATSRHPDRDYSNQPQHF	TGTGCCACCAGCAGACACCCAGATAGGGATTATAGCAATCAGCCCCAGCATTTT
17	NA	TRBJ1-1	once	TRBV4-1	CASSQRPGDAGRTEAFF	TGCGCCAGCAGCCAACGTCCCGGGGACGCGGGACGGACTGAAGCTTTCTTT
16	TRBD1	TRBJ2-5	NA	TRBV9	CASSVDPRTGEETQYF	TGTGCCAGCAGCGTAGATCCCCGGACAGGGGAAGAGACCCAGTACTTC
19	TRBD2	TRBJ2-7	NA	TRBV2	CASSQTPGLAGVLSYEQYF	TGTGCCAGCAGTCAAACCCCGGGACTAGCGGGAGTCCTATCCTACGAGCAGTACTTC
13	NA	TRBJ2-7	once	TRBV9	CASSVDETYEQYF	TGTGCCAGCAGCGTAGATGAAACCTACGAGCAGTACTTC
15	NA	TRBJ1-3	NA	TRBV5-5	CASSLAGGFGNTIYF	TGTGCCAGCAGCTTGGCCGGGGGCTTCGGGAACACCATATATTTT
13	NA	TRBJ1-2	few	TRBV6-5	CASSSQGSYGYTF	TGTGCCAGCAGTTCCCAGGGGTCCTATGGCTACACCTTC
13	NA	TRBJ2-7	NA	TRBV27	CASSFRLAYEQYF	TGTGCCAGCAGTTTCAGGCTAGCCTACGAGCAGTACTTC
14	TRBD1	TRBJ1-2	NA	TRBV28	CASSFSGTAYGYTF	TGTGCCAGCAGTTTTAGTGGGACAGCCTATGGCTACACCTTC
19	NA	TRBJ2-5	NA	TRBV30	CAWSFRESFGTWYQETQYF	TGTGCCTGGAGTTTTAGGGAATCCTTCGGGACCTGGTACCAAGAGACCCAGTACTTC
15	TRBD1	TRBJ1-2	NA	TRBV7-9	CASSAPDRVNYGYTF	TGTGCCAGCAGCGCCCCGGACAGGGTTAACTATGGCTACACCTTC
13	NA	TRBJ2-7	NA	TRBV27	CASISWPSYEQYF	TGTGCCAGCATCTCATGGCCGTCCTACGAGCAGTACTTC
15	TRBD1	TRBJ1-2	NA	TRBV6-1	CASSDRTGGIYGYTF	TGTGCCAGCAGTGACAGGACAGGGGGGATCTATGGCTACACCTTC
13	TRBD2	TRBJ2-3	NA	TRBV10-3	CAIRGLVPDTQYF	TGTGCCATCAGGGGACTAGTCCCGGATACGCAGTATTTT
15	NA	TRBJ2-3	NA	TRBV18	CASSLWPVHTDTQYF	TGTGCCAGCTCACTCTGGCCAGTTCACACAGATACGCAGTATTTT
14	TRBD2	TRBJ2-7	NA	TRBV6-5	CASSKSGNVYEQYF	TGTGCCAGCAGCAAAAGCGGGAATGTCTACGAGCAGTACTTC
16	TRBD2	TRBJ2-1	NA	TRBV6-6	CASSYLLAVSYNEQFF	TGTGCCAGCAGTTACTTACTAGCGGTATCCTACAATGAGCAGTTCTTC